This TCR beta chain was recovered during a study of cytomegalovirus exposure and HLA in healthy donors. Whole-study findings and limits: Investigators reported 150 to 200 TCR beta chains as tied to cytomegalovirus. Follow-up analysis later connected one missense variant in DCLRE1C with trimming of TCR beta V- and J-genes. Most TCR sequences were seen very rarely across donors, but some public TCRs occurred in many.

The CDR3 runs to 15 residues. V was shortened by 0 bases and J by 3 bases, with 10 bases between the two germline ends. Germline CDR1 MGHRA, CDR2 YSYEKL. In the case of this clone: Its antigen is as yet unknown.

PCR primers comprised 60 Vbeta and 13 Jbeta primers. The data were produced by immunoSEQ multiplex PCR, yet TCRdb's version contains in-frame clones alone and is incomplete. Here the sample spans about 94,000 clones, around four fifths being singletons. The TCR originated in a man aged 35-49 years in good health and CMV-seropositive. The sequenced sample was PBMCs. The rearrangement links TRBV4-1 to TRBJ2-3; no reliable D call. CDR3 loop: CASSQDQAGTDTQYF. The CDR3 nucleotides are TGCGCCAGCAGCCAAGACCAGGCTGGGACAGATACGCAGTATTTT.